This T cell receptor beta chain was captured by sequencing in a study of blood T cells in healthy people across ages. A sample-barcoded 5' primer and a J-beta primer mix were used in a second PCR of roughly 6 to 11 cycles. Via MiXCR, TCRdb re-called the 5' RACE reads, giving one row per CDR3 protein. The table has 1.5 million or so distinct CDR3 sequences, roughly 43% seen once. Overall study findings and caveats: Not knowing donor CMV status may have confounded expanded clonotype changes.

In regard to this clonotype: Its antigen is as yet unknown.

Germline lookup yields CDR1 GTSNPN and CDR2 SVGIG (reference sequence). CDR3 length equals 14 residues. The V end lost 2 bases, the J end lost 2 bases, and 12 bases lay between the germline ends. Per individual sample, total RNA of at least 5.5 micrograms was extracted. Sequencing was performed on blood. This chain uses TRBV30 with TRBJ1-2; no reliable D call. The sequence came from a woman between 18 and 30 years old in good health. The CDR3 protein is CAWSTLVRNYGYTF. In DNA form, the CDR3 reads TGTGCCTGGAGTACCCTGGTTCGCAACTATGGCTACACCTTC.